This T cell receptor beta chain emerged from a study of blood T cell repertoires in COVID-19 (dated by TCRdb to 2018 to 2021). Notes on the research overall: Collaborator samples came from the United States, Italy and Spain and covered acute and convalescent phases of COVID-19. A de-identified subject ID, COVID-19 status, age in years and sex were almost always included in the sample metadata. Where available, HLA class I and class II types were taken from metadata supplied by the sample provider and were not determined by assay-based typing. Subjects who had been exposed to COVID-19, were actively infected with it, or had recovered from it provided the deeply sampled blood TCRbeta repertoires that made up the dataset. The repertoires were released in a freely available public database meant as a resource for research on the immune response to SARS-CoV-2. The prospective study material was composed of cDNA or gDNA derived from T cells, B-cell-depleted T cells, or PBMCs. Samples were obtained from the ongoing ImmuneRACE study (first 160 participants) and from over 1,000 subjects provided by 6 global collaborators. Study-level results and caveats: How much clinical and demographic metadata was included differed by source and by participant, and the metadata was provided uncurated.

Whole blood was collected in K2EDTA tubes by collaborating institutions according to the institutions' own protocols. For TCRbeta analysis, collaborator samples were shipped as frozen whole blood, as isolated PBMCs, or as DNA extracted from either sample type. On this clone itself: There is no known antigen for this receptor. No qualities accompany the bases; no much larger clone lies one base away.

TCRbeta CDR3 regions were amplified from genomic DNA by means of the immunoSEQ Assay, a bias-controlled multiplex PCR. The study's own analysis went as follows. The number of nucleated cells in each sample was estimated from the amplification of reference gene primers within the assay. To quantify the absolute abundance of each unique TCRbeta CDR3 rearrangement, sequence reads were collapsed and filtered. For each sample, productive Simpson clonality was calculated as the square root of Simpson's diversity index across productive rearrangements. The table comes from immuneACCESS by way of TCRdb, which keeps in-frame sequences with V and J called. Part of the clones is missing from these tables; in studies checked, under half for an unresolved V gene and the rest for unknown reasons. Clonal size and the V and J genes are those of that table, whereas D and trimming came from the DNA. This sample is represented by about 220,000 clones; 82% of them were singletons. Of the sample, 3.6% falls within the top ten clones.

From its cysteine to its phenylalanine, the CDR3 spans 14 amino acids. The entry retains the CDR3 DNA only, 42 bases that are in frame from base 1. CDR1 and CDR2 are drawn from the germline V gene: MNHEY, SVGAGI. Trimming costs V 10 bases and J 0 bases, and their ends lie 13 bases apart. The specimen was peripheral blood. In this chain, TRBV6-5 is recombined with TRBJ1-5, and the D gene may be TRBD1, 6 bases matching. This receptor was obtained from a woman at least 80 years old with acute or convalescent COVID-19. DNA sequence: TGTGCCACCAGGGGAGGCTATAGCAATCAGCCCCAGCATTTT. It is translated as CATRGGYSNQPQHF.